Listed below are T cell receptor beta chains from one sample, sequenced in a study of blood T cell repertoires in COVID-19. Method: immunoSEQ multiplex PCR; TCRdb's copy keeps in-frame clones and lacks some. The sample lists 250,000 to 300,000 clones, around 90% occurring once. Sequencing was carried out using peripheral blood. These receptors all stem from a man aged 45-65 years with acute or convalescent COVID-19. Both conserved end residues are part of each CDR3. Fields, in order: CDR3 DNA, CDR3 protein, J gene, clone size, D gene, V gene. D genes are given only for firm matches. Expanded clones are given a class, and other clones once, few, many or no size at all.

CDR3nt: TGTGCCAGCAGCGTCAGTACTGGGCTAATAGGCTACACCTTC
CDR3aa: CASSVSTGLIGYTF
j_gene: TRBJ1-2
abundance: once
d_gene: .
v_gene: TRBV9

CDR3nt: TGTGCCAGCAGCTTAGTCGACACCTGGTTAGCCAAAAACATTCAGTACTTC
CDR3aa: CASSLVDTWLAKNIQYF
j_gene: TRBJ2-4
abundance: .
d_gene: .
v_gene: TRBV7-2

CDR3nt: TGCGCCAGCAGTGAGTCGAGGGGGGCGGGGGACACTGAAGCTTTCTTT
CDR3aa: CASSESRGAGDTEAFF
j_gene: TRBJ1-1
abundance: once
d_gene: .
v_gene: TRBV10-1

CDR3nt: TGTGCCAGCAGGAATAGCGGAACGAACACCGGGGAGCTGTTTTTT
CDR3aa: CASRNSGTNTGELFF
j_gene: TRBJ2-2
abundance: .
d_gene: .
v_gene: TRBV7-2

CDR3nt: TGTGCCAGCACTCGGGACAGAGAGAGGGAAAAACTGTTTTTT
CDR3aa: CASTRDREREKLFF
j_gene: TRBJ1-4
abundance: .
d_gene: TRBD1
v_gene: TRBV2

CDR3nt: TGTGCCAGCAGCCGGGACAGAACCAAATATGGCTACACCTTC
CDR3aa: CASSRDRTKYGYTF
j_gene: TRBJ1-2
abundance: once
d_gene: TRBD1
v_gene: TRBV7-3

CDR3nt: TGTGCCAGCAGCTTGGTAAGGACTAGGTCGAATGAGCAGTTCTTC
CDR3aa: CASSLVRTRSNEQFF
j_gene: TRBJ2-1
abundance: .
d_gene: TRBD2
v_gene: TRBV13

CDR3nt: TGTGCCAGCAGCCGGACAGAAAGTTTGTACGAGCAGTACTTC
CDR3aa: CASSRTESLYEQYF
j_gene: TRBJ2-7
abundance: .
d_gene: .
v_gene: TRBV5-6

CDR3nt: TGTGCCTGGAGTCTATCCCCGGGGGCTAATGAAAAACTGTTTTTT
CDR3aa: CAWSLSPGANEKLFF
j_gene: TRBJ1-4
abundance: .
d_gene: .
v_gene: TRBV30

CDR3nt: TGTGCCAGCAGCTTGGGGCAGTCCAATCAGCCCCAGCATTTT
CDR3aa: CASSLGQSNQPQHF
j_gene: TRBJ1-5
abundance: .
d_gene: .
v_gene: TRBV5-6

CDR3nt: TGTGCCAGCTCGAACCGGGACAGTCCATCCTATGGCTACACCTTC
CDR3aa: CASSNRDSPSYGYTF
j_gene: TRBJ1-2
abundance: .
d_gene: TRBD1
v_gene: TRBV18

CDR3nt: TGTGCCACCAGTGCAGGGGGCCTTAACTATGGCTACACCTTC
CDR3aa: CATSAGGLNYGYTF
j_gene: TRBJ1-2
abundance: .
d_gene: TRBD1
v_gene: TRBV24-1

CDR3nt: TGTGCCAGCAGGGCAGGGAAGGACTATGGCTACACCTTC
CDR3aa: CASRAGKDYGYTF
j_gene: TRBJ1-2
abundance: .
d_gene: .
v_gene: TRBV6-6

CDR3nt: TGTGCCAGCAGTTCTTGGACAGGGGGCTGGTACGAGCAGTACTTC
CDR3aa: CASSSWTGGWYEQYF
j_gene: TRBJ2-7
abundance: .
d_gene: TRBD1
v_gene: TRBV27

CDR3nt: TGTGCCATCAGTAATCGAGACTTTACTTCAGATACGCAGTATTTT
CDR3aa: CAISNRDFTSDTQYF
j_gene: TRBJ2-3
abundance: .
d_gene: .
v_gene: TRBV10-3

CDR3nt: TGTGCCAGCAGCCTAACTTGGGGACTGGTCTCTGGAAACACCATATATTTT
CDR3aa: CASSLTWGLVSGNTIYF
j_gene: TRBJ1-3
abundance: .
d_gene: .
v_gene: TRBV3-1/TRBV3-2

CDR3nt: TGTGCCAGCAGCGGGACTTCTTCCTACGAGCAGTACTTC
CDR3aa: CASSGTSSYEQYF
j_gene: TRBJ2-7
abundance: .
d_gene: .
v_gene: TRBV9

CDR3nt: TGTGCCAGCAGGGGGGTCGGGGGTGAAGAGACCCAGTACTTC
CDR3aa: CASRGVGGEETQYF
j_gene: TRBJ2-5
abundance: .
d_gene: .
v_gene: TRBV2

CDR3nt: TGCGCCAGCAGCACAGGGGAGGCCTACAATGAGCAGTTCTTC
CDR3aa: CASSTGEAYNEQFF
j_gene: TRBJ2-1
abundance: .
d_gene: .
v_gene: TRBV5-1

CDR3nt: TGTGCCAGCAGCCTTCGAGGGCAGGAGACCCAGTACTTC
CDR3aa: CASSLRGQETQYF
j_gene: TRBJ2-5
abundance: .
d_gene: .
v_gene: TRBV3-1/TRBV3-2

CDR3nt: TGTGCCAGCAGCAGACGGACAGGGGGGCTAGAGACCCAGTACTTC
CDR3aa: CASSRRTGGLETQYF
j_gene: TRBJ2-5
abundance: few
d_gene: TRBD1
v_gene: TRBV5-8

CDR3nt: TGTGCCTGGTCCAACCGGCCTAGTGATCAGCCCCAGCATTTT
CDR3aa: CAWSNRPSDQPQHF
j_gene: TRBJ1-5
abundance: .
d_gene: .
v_gene: TRBV30

CDR3nt: TGTGCCAGCAGCCCCGGCACCGGGGAGCTGTTTTTT
CDR3aa: CASSPGTGELFF
j_gene: TRBJ2-2
abundance: .
d_gene: .
v_gene: TRBV12-3/TRBV12-4

CDR3nt: TGTGCCAGCTCAACGACTAGCGGGGCGCAAGAGACCCAGTACTTC
CDR3aa: CASSTTSGAQETQYF
j_gene: TRBJ2-5
abundance: once
d_gene: TRBD2
v_gene: TRBV18

CDR3nt: TGTGCCTGGAGTGTTAGAGGGGGATCGCGAAACACCATATATTTT
CDR3aa: CAWSVRGGSRNTIYF
j_gene: TRBJ1-3
abundance: few
d_gene: .
v_gene: TRBV30

CDR3nt: TGTGCCAGCAGCGTAGGTGCGGGCGACACAGATACGCAGTATTTT
CDR3aa: CASSVGAGDTDTQYF
j_gene: TRBJ2-3
abundance: .
d_gene: .
v_gene: TRBV9

CDR3nt: TGCGCCAGCAGCCAAGATGAGGGGACAGGGGCCTTGGCCCAGTACTTC
CDR3aa: CASSQDEGTGALAQYF
j_gene: TRBJ2-5
abundance: .
d_gene: TRBD1
v_gene: TRBV4-1

CDR3nt: TGTGCCAGCAGCCCCGACAGGGCCCCCTACGAGCAGTACTTC
CDR3aa: CASSPDRAPYEQYF
j_gene: TRBJ2-7
abundance: .
d_gene: TRBD1
v_gene: TRBV5-6

CDR3nt: TGTGCCAGCATTCTGGGGCCTGAAGCTTTCTTT
CDR3aa: CASILGPEAFF
j_gene: TRBJ1-1
abundance: .
d_gene: .
v_gene: TRBV6-5

CDR3nt: TGTGCCAGCAGTTACGGGGCGAGACCCCAAGAAGCTTTCTTT
CDR3aa: CASSYGARPQEAFF
j_gene: TRBJ1-1
abundance: .
d_gene: .
v_gene: TRBV6-5

CDR3nt: TGCGCCAGCAGCGGAGGACAGGGGAGGGAGCAGTACTTC
CDR3aa: CASSGGQGREQYF
j_gene: TRBJ2-7
abundance: .
d_gene: TRBD1
v_gene: TRBV5-1

CDR3nt: TGTGCCAGCAGTTACTCGCGGGGGGACATTGAAGCTTTCTTT
CDR3aa: CASSYSRGDIEAFF
j_gene: TRBJ1-1
abundance: .
d_gene: .
v_gene: TRBV6-5

CDR3nt: TGCGCCAGCAGCTTGTGGGGCAGCGCGGATACGCAGTATTTT
CDR3aa: CASSLWGSADTQYF
j_gene: TRBJ2-3
abundance: few
d_gene: .
v_gene: TRBV5-1

CDR3nt: TGTGCCAGCAGCCAAGGGCAGGGCAAGAGTTCACCCCTCCACTTT
CDR3aa: CASSQGQGKSSPLHF
j_gene: TRBJ1-6
abundance: .
d_gene: .
v_gene: TRBV3-1/TRBV3-2

CDR3nt: TGTGCCAGCAGCTTAATCGGCGGCACTGAAGCTTTCTTT
CDR3aa: CASSLIGGTEAFF
j_gene: TRBJ1-1
abundance: .
d_gene: .
v_gene: TRBV7-8

CDR3nt: TGCGCCAGCAGCCGTCGAATGGGACTAGCAACCACAGATACGCAGTATTTT
CDR3aa: CASSRRMGLATTDTQYF
j_gene: TRBJ2-3
abundance: .
d_gene: TRBD2
v_gene: TRBV5-1

CDR3nt: TGTGCCAGCAGCCAAGGGGCCAACTATGGCTACACCTTC
CDR3aa: CASSQGANYGYTF
j_gene: TRBJ1-2
abundance: .
d_gene: .
v_gene: TRBV3-1/TRBV3-2

CDR3nt: TGCAGCGTGGGACAGGCCCGTACCGTGAACACTGAAGCTTTCTTT
CDR3aa: CSVGQARTVNTEAFF
j_gene: TRBJ1-1
abundance: once
d_gene: TRBD1
v_gene: TRBV29-1

CDR3nt: TGTGCCAGCAGCCAAGATCCAGGATCGGGACAGCATTTT
CDR3aa: CASSQDPGSGQHF
j_gene: TRBJ1-5
abundance: .
d_gene: .
v_gene: TRBV4-2

CDR3nt: TGTGCCTGGAGTGTACGGGAGACCCAGTACTTC
CDR3aa: CAWSVRETQYF
j_gene: TRBJ2-5
abundance: .
d_gene: .
v_gene: TRBV30

CDR3nt: TGCGCCAGCAGCTTGGACCCGGGGGGGCTTTCATCGTGGCAGTTCTTC
CDR3aa: CASSLDPGGLSSWQFF
j_gene: TRBJ2-1
abundance: .
d_gene: TRBD2
v_gene: TRBV5-1

CDR3nt: TGTGCAAGTCGCCCAAGATCGTCCAGGTATAATTCACCCCTCCACTTT
CDR3aa: CASRPRSSRYNSPLHF
j_gene: TRBJ1-6
abundance: .
d_gene: .
v_gene: TRBV12-2

CDR3nt: TGTGCCAGCAGCTCCGGCCTCGGAATGAGGACTGAAGCTTTCTTT
CDR3aa: CASSSGLGMRTEAFF
j_gene: TRBJ1-1
abundance: .
d_gene: .
v_gene: TRBV7-9

CDR3nt: TGTGCCATCAGTGGTAGGGGTACTGGGGCCAACGTCCTGACTTTC
CDR3aa: CAISGRGTGANVLTF
j_gene: TRBJ2-6
abundance: .
d_gene: .
v_gene: TRBV10-3

CDR3nt: TGTGCCAGCAGCCAAGGGGTCTCGACAGGGAGGTTGCAGACCCAGTACTTC
CDR3aa: CASSQGVSTGRLQTQYF
j_gene: TRBJ2-5
abundance: .
d_gene: .
v_gene: TRBV16

CDR3nt: TGTGCCAGCAGCCCTCATCCGGGACAGATGTTCAATGAGCAGTTCTTC
CDR3aa: CASSPHPGQMFNEQFF
j_gene: TRBJ2-1
abundance: .
d_gene: TRBD1
v_gene: TRBV4-2

CDR3nt: TGTGCCAGCAGCCACCCCCTGGGACAGGGCGACACTGAAGCTTTCTTT
CDR3aa: CASSHPLGQGDTEAFF
j_gene: TRBJ1-1
abundance: .
d_gene: TRBD1
v_gene: TRBV7-9

CDR3nt: TGTGCCAGCTCACCATCACAGGGTTTCGGCATTCAGTACTTC
CDR3aa: CASSPSQGFGIQYF
j_gene: TRBJ2-4
abundance: .
d_gene: .
v_gene: TRBV18

CDR3nt: TGCGCCAGCAGCTTATCAGCGCGCTACAATGAGCAGTTCTTC
CDR3aa: CASSLSARYNEQFF
j_gene: TRBJ2-1
abundance: .
d_gene: .
v_gene: TRBV5-1

CDR3nt: TGTGCCAGTAGTGGAGCTAGCAATCAGCCCCAGCATTTT
CDR3aa: CASSGASNQPQHF
j_gene: TRBJ1-5
abundance: .
d_gene: .
v_gene: TRBV19

CDR3nt: TGTGCCAGCAACCCCCAAGGGGTCTTATCCTACAATGAGCAGTTCTTC
CDR3aa: CASNPQGVLSYNEQFF
j_gene: TRBJ2-1
abundance: .
d_gene: .
v_gene: TRBV6-2/TRBV6-3

CDR3nt: TGCAGCGTGCAGAGTCCGGGACAGACCTACGAGCAGTACTTC
CDR3aa: CSVQSPGQTYEQYF
j_gene: TRBJ2-7
abundance: .
d_gene: TRBD1
v_gene: TRBV29-1

CDR3nt: TGTGCCACCAGCAGAGAAAGGGACTCCTCCTACGAGCAGTACTTC
CDR3aa: CATSRERDSSYEQYF
j_gene: TRBJ2-7
abundance: .
d_gene: .
v_gene: TRBV15

CDR3nt: TGTGCCAGTAGTATAAAACAGGATGAAGCTTTCTTT
CDR3aa: CASSIKQDEAFF
j_gene: TRBJ1-1
abundance: .
d_gene: .
v_gene: TRBV19

CDR3nt: TGCAGTGCTATTGACAACTCCTACGAGCAGTACTTC
CDR3aa: CSAIDNSYEQYF
j_gene: TRBJ2-7
abundance: .
d_gene: .
v_gene: TRBV20-1

CDR3nt: TGTGCCACCAGTGCGGGAGTTAACTATGGCTACACCTTC
CDR3aa: CATSAGVNYGYTF
j_gene: TRBJ1-2
abundance: .
d_gene: .
v_gene: TRBV24-1